The text below deals with one T cell receptor (beta chain). What antigen it recognizes has not been identified. No qualities accompany the bases; no much larger clone lies one base away. Genomic DNA was extracted from sorted cells for sequencing of the TCRbeta CDR3 region. TCRbeta CDR3 regions were sequenced using the immunoSEQ Assay. TCRdb obtained this table from immuneACCESS and retained in-frame rearrangements with V and J assigned. These tables miss some clones; where compared with another copy, unresolved V genes account for less than half of the shortfall, and the remainder is unexplained. This sample holds tens of thousands of clones; around four fifths were observed only once. The top ten constitute around 2% of the sample. The CDR3 goes from the cysteine to the phenylalanine over 15 residues. Only CDR3 DNA is held: 45 bases, read in frame from base 1. The germline V gene provides CDR1 MGHRA and CDR2 YSYEKL. Germline trimming amounts to 5 bases on V and 1 base on J, with 5 as the count of junction bases outside the gene matches.

Patients with a history of autoimmune disease or receiving systemic immunosuppression were excluded from the trial. Peripheral blood for TCR sequencing was collected from all dose cohorts at baseline, on cycle 4 day 1, and on cycle 7 day 1. Samples came from an open-label, multicenter, first-in-human phase I dose-escalation trial of ivuxolimab. Adults with locally advanced or metastatic melanoma, renal cell, hepatocellular, or head and neck squamous cell carcinoma were enrolled in the trial. Before TCR sequencing, CD4+ and CD8+ T cells were separately sorted from peripheral blood. The data were taken from a study of OX40 agonist ivuxolimab in advanced cancers. As for the study more broadly: The costimulatory receptor OX40 (CD134) was targeted by ivuxolimab, a fully human IgG2 agonistic monoclonal antibody. Partial responses were achieved by three dose-escalation patients, of whom one had hepatocellular carcinoma and two had cutaneous melanoma. The monotherapy dose-escalation portion (N of about 50 patients) of the phase I ivuxolimab trial is reported in the paper. Of the roughly 53 patients in dose escalation, about 20 had hepatocellular carcinoma, about 15 had melanoma, 9 had renal cell carcinoma and 9 had head and neck cancer. The dose-escalation cohort was around 83% male with a mean age of approximately 59 years, ranging from roughly 23 to 79. Patients were allowed to have had prior anti-PD-1, anti-PD-L1 or anti-CTLA-4 therapy, and around two fifths of the dose-escalation patients had been treated with checkpoint inhibitors. Intravenous ivuxolimab was administered to patients every 2 weeks at six dose levels: 0.01, 0.1, 0.3, 1.5, 3 and 10 mg/kg. The purpose of peripheral TCRbeta sequencing was to test whether ivuxolimab changed TCR sequence diversity and led to clonal T-cell expansion. Broader findings and caveats from the paper: Low levels of normalized T-cell clonal expansion were also seen in some patients who did not respond. In the 0.1-3.0 mg/kg groups, partial responders were among the patients with the lowest normalized peripheral clonal expansion, particularly in CD8+ T cells. At doses of 0.1 to 3.0 mg/kg, clonal expansion of both CD4+ and CD8+ blood T cells was observed from baseline to week 6. After ivuxolimab, CD8+ T cells had more expanded clones than CD4+ T cells on average. Which antigens the clonally expanded peripheral T cells were specific for was not determined.

The sequenced sample was CD4+ or CD8+ T cells sorted from blood, obtained in a trial of the OX40 agonist ivuxolimab. The chain is assembled from TRBV4-1 and TRBJ2-5, with 9 junctional bases fitting TRBD2. The TCR comes from an adult with an advanced solid tumor such as melanoma, head and neck, liver or kidney cancer. The nucleotide sequence reads TGCGCCAGCAGCATCGGCGGGAGGGCCCAAGAGACCCAGTACTTC. This codes for CASSIGGRAQETQYF.